These 26 T cell receptor beta chains share one sample of origin, sequenced in a study of T cells in narcolepsy. TCRdb's table, derived via immunoSEQ multiplex PCR, lists solely in-frame clones and lacks some. Of tens of thousands of clones in the sample, roughly 80% are singletons; the top ten hold 0.71%. Sequenced input: CD45RA- memory CD4+ T cells from PBMCs. These receptors came from a human donor with narcolepsy.

The genes are TRBV7-2 and TRBJ1-6; TRBD1 agrees at 7 bases. Per germline, CDR1 SGHTA and CDR2 FQGNSA. Trimming at V came to 2 bases and at J to 10 bases, leaving 8 bases not matched to a gene. The CDR3 is 15 amino acids. The CDR3 sequence is CASSLMTGRGSPLHF. The DNA of the CDR3 is TGTGCCAGCAGCTTAATGACAGGGAGGGGATCACCCCTCCACTTT.

This chain connects TRBV9 to TRBJ1-1; the D gene is possibly TRBD1 (5 bases). V dropped 1 base and J dropped 2 bases, with 6 bases sitting between them. CDR1 is SGDLS, CDR2 YYNGEE, per germline. CDR3 length: 13 amino acids. The CDR3: CASSVTGNTEAFF. For the CDR3, the DNA is TGTGCCAGCAGCGTAACAGGAAACACTGAAGCTTTCTTT. The variable domain in full, with the rest retrieved from reference TRBV9 and TRBJ1-1, is DSGVTQTPKHLITATGQRVTLRCSPRSGDLSVYWYQQSLDQGLQFLIQYYNGEERAKGNILERFSAQQFPDLHSELNLSSLELGDSALYFCASSVTGNTEAFFGQGTRLTVV.

The chain joins TRBV2 to TRBJ2-7; D ambiguous. CDR3 length equals 13 residues. V was clipped by 7 bases and J by 2 bases, with 12 bases between them. Germline CDR1 and CDR2: SNHLY and FYNNEI. The chain's CDR3 is CASKLTPPYEQYF. The CDR3 region has the DNA TGTGCCAGCAAATTGACTCCTCCCTACGAGCAGTACTTC. Together with reference TRBV2 and TRBJ2-7, the CDR3 gives the full variable domain: EPEVTQTPSHQVTQMGQEVILRCVPISNHLYFYWYRQILGQKVEFLVSFYNNEISEKSEIFDDQFSVERPDGSNFTLKIRSTKLEDSAMYFCASKLTPPYEQYFGPGTRLTVT.

Only one count was recorded for this clone. CDR3 in DNA: TGTGCCAGCAGTGTGTCCGGGGTGGGCTACGAGCAGTACTTC. This gives the protein CASSVSGVGYEQYF. The chain recombines TRBV2 with TRBJ2-7; D is perhaps TRBD2 (5 bases). There are 14 residues in the CDR3. Trimming shortened V by 4 bases and J by 3 bases, and 13 bases separated the two germline ends. Germline loops: CDR1 SNHLY, CDR2 FYNNEI.

The chain links TRBV29-1 to TRBJ2-5; 7 bases match TRBD1. Germline V gene data show CDR1 as SQVTM and CDR2 as ANQGSEA. V gave up 7 bases and J gave up 2 bases; unmatched junction bases: 10. The CDR3 totals 14 residues. The CDR3 nucleotides are TGCAGCGCGTCAGGGGGTGGATTACAAGAGACCCAGTACTTC. This translates into CSASGGGLQETQYF.

The rearrangement joins TRBV4-1 to TRBJ2-7; unclear D gene. V lost 1 base and J lost 1, with 11 bases in between. The germline V gene has CDR1 MGHRA and CDR2 YSYEKL. The CDR3 extends over 15 amino acids. The CDR3 coding sequence is TGCGCCAGCAGCCAAGGCAGTCAAGGGTCCTACGAGCAGTACTTC. Its protein is CASSQGSQGSYEQYF.

This chain joins TRBV7-8 and TRBJ1-3; D is unresolved. Germline V CDR1 and CDR2: SGHVS, FQNEAQ. This CDR3 comprises 15 residues. V lost 6 bases and J 2 bases, leaving 14 bases between the germline ends. This CDR3 is CASRLDVATGNTIYF. CDR3 sequence (DNA): TGTGCCAGCAGGCTGGACGTCGCTACTGGAAACACCATATATTTT.

This chain uses TRBV5-1 with TRBJ1-2; D is unresolved. CDR1 and CDR2 from the germline V gene are SGHRS and YFSETQ. CDR3 length equals 14 residues. V was cut by 3 bases and J by 4 bases, with 13 bases left in between. CDR3 DNA: TGCGCCAGCAGCTCGACTAGCCCGGGCTATGGCTACACCTTC. It specifies CASSSTSPGYGYTF.

CDR3 amino acids: CASSPWDRTYEQYF. CDR3 in DNA: TGTGCCAGCAGCCCCTGGGACAGAACCTACGAGCAGTACTTC. The chain has TRBV13 and TRBJ2-7, with 7 bases lining up with TRBD1. Germline lookup yields CDR1 PRHDT and CDR2 FYEKMQ (reference sequence). The CDR3 covers 14 residues. V lost 5 bases to trimming and J lost 2 bases; unmatched junction nucleotides: 6.

This clone was seen just once. V usage is TRBV6-1 and J usage is TRBJ1-5, with a possible D match to TRBD1 (5 bases). The CDR3 has 15 residues. CDR1 MNHNS and CDR2 SASEGT come from the germline V gene. The V and J ends lost 5 bases and 3 bases respectively, with 14 bases between them. The CDR3 nucleotides are TGTGCCAGCAGTAAGGACATCGGGGACAATCAGCCCCAGCATTTT. Translation gives CASSKDIGDNQPQHF.

The gene calls are TRBV18 and TRBJ2-6, with a tentative D call TRBD1 (6 bases). CDR1 is KGHSH, CDR2 LQKENI, per germline. Deletions cut 1 base from V and 0 bases from J, with 10 bases between. This CDR3 spans 17 amino acids. The CDR3 DNA reads as TGTGCCAGCTCACCACGGGGGCAGAGCTCTGGGGCCAACGTCCTGACTTTC. Its protein product is CASSPRGQSSGANVLTF. Combining the CDR3 with reference TRBV18 and TRBJ2-6 gives the whole variable domain NAGVMQNPRHLVRRRGQEARLRCSPMKGHSHVYWYRQLPEEGLKFMVYLQKENIIDESGMPKERFSAEFPKEGPSILRIQQVVRGDSAAYFCASSPRGQSSGANVLTFGAGSRLTVL.

The chain joins TRBV9 to TRBJ2-2; D gene uncertain. This CDR3 comprises 14 residues. The germline V gene has CDR1 SGDLS and CDR2 YYNGEE. V lost 5 bases, J lost 6 bases, and 14 bases lay in between. CDR3 amino acids: CASRGDAGPGELFF. The CDR3 region has the DNA TGTGCCAGCAGAGGCGATGCCGGGCCCGGGGAGCTGTTTTTT.

V is TRBV10-3 and J is TRBJ2-2; D may be TRBD1 or TRBD2 (6 bases each). The germline V and J ends were trimmed by 0 bases and 5 bases, with 28 bases remaining between them. CDR1 is ENHRY and CDR2 is SYGVKD in the germline V gene. The CDR3 runs 21 residues. This CDR3 is CAISESNRDWAGLLRTGELFF. CDR3 coding DNA: TGTGCCATCAGTGAGTCGAACAGGGATTGGGCGGGACTCCTCAGGACCGGGGAGCTGTTTTTT.

The chain uses TRBV7-3 and TRBJ2-1; TRBD2 agrees at 9 bases. The V segment lost 4 bases and the J segment 7 bases; nucleotides outside the gene matches: 5. Looked up from germline, CDR1 is SGHTA and CDR2 is FQGTGA. This CDR3 is 14 amino acids long. CDR3 DNA: TGTGCCAGCAGCTCCCCGACTAGCGGTAATGAGCAGTTCTTC. Translated: CASSSPTSGNEQFF.

The V and J genes are TRBV6-5 and TRBJ1-2; D may be TRBD1 (5 bases). The CDR3 is 13 residues long. Between the trimmed V and J ends, which lost 5 bases and 4 bases, there was a span of 11 bases. The germline gives CDR1 MNHEY, CDR2 SVGAGI. In nucleotides, the CDR3 is TGTGCCAGCAGTGATGCGGGGCCCTATGGCTACACCTTC. Protein: CASSDAGPYGYTF.

The chain uses TRBV19 and TRBJ1-1; no reliable D call. V gave up 5 bases and J gave up 4 bases, with 2 bases separating them. The CDR3 has 10 residues. The V gene's germline CDR1 is LNHDA and CDR2 SQIVND (reference sequence). Here the CDR3 reads CASSSTEAFF. CDR3 coding DNA: TGTGCCAGTAGTTCCACTGAAGCTTTCTTT.

Comment on this clone: One end of the junction is discordant with germline, which a read error may explain. Here the CDR3 reads CASKDEPGTTIYF. The CDR3 region has the DNA TGCGCCAGCAAGGATGAACCTGGAACCACCATATATTTT. J is TRBJ1-3 and V is TRBV5-1, with D hard to call. The CDR3 runs 13 residues. Germline V gene sequence: CDR1 SGHRS, CDR2 YFSETQ.

V and J are TRBV28 and TRBJ2-7, with D perhaps matching TRBD2 (5 bases). The CDR3 consists of 16 residues. The V gene's germline CDR1 is MDHEN and CDR2 SYDVKM. V was clipped by 6 bases and J by 2 bases, with 20 bases between them. CDR3 in DNA: TGTGCCAGCAGCACCCGCGAGAGGGCAGCCCCCTACGAGCAGTACTTC. Translated: CASSTRERAAPYEQYF.

The count of this clone is one. The rearrangement uses TRBV2 and TRBJ1-2; the D gene is possibly TRBD1 (6 bases). CDR1 SNHLY and CDR2 FYNNEI come from the germline V gene. This CDR3 is built from 12 residues. V lost 8 bases and J 7 bases, leaving 14 bases between the germline ends. The DNA for the CDR3 is TGTGCCAGCCTAAGGGGGGCGCCTGGCTACACCTTC. Its translation is CASLRGAPGYTF.

The chain combines TRBV30 with TRBJ1-1, with unresolved D. This CDR3 comprises 11 residues. V was shortened by 3 bases and J by 8 bases, with 10 bases between the two germline ends. CDR1 is GTSNPN and CDR2 is SVGIG in the germline V gene (reference sequence). The CDR3 DNA is TGTGCCTGGAGCGGCTACGGGGAAGCTTTCTTT. Translation: CAWSGYGEAFF. Combining the CDR3 with reference TRBV30 and TRBJ1-1 gives the whole variable domain SQTIHQWPATLVQPVGSPLSLECTVEGTSNPNLYWYRQAAGRGLQLLFYSVGIGQISSEVPQNLSASRPQDRQFILSSKKLLLSDSGFYLCAWSGYGEAFFGQGTRLTVV.

The chain links TRBV9 to TRBJ2-7; D remains ambiguous. V lost 4 bases and J lost 5, with 13 bases in between. The germline V gene encodes CDR1 SGDLS and CDR2 YYNGEE. The CDR3 is 13 residues long. The DNA for the CDR3 is TGTGCCAGCAGCCAACTACTGTGGGACGAGCAGTACTTC. It encodes CASSQLLWDEQYF. The complete variable domain, with remaining parts taken from reference TRBV9 and TRBJ2-7, reads DSGVTQTPKHLITATGQRVTLRCSPRSGDLSVYWYQQSLDQGLQFLIQYYNGEERAKGNILERFSAQQFPDLHSELNLSSLELGDSALYFCASSQLLWDEQYFGPGTRLTVT.

The chain links TRBV11-1 to TRBJ2-1, with D possibly being TRBD1 (6 bases). Trimming shortened V by 1 base and J by 11 bases, and 24 bases separated the two germline ends. CDR1 SGHAT and CDR2 FQDESV come from the germline V gene (reference sequence). The CDR3 runs to 17 residues. The chain's CDR3 is CASSLESRTARGVKQFF. Here the CDR3 DNA reads TGTGCCAGCAGCTTAGAAAGTCGGACAGCGAGAGGGGTTAAGCAGTTCTTC.

Only one count was recorded for this clone. J is TRBJ2-3 and V is TRBV7-2; 8 bases agree with TRBD2. This CDR3 spans 18 amino acids. Germline V CDR1 and CDR2: SGHTA, FQGNSA. V was pared by 2 bases and J by 1 base, with 11 bases of the junction left unmatched. The DNA of the CDR3 is TGTGCCAGCAGCTTACGGAGGGGCGGGGGGCCTCGCACAGATACGCAGTATTTT. It specifies CASSLRRGGGPRTDTQYF.

The rearrangement uses TRBV28 and TRBJ2-1; no definite D call. The V end was cut by 1 base, the J end by 10 bases, with 8 bases between. Germline values: CDR1 MDHEN, CDR2 SYDVKM. This CDR3 spans 12 amino acids. For the CDR3, the DNA is TGTGCCAGCAGTTTATTGAAGTTAGAGCAGTTCTTC. It specifies CASSLLKLEQFF.

This chain uses TRBV2 with TRBJ2-3; D gene unclear. V lost 6 bases and J lost 6, with 10 bases in between. CDR1 SNHLY and CDR2 FYNNEI come from the germline V gene. This CDR3 is 12 amino acids long. The CDR3 reads CASSLMGDTQYF. CDR3 DNA sequence: TGTGCCAGCAGCCTAATGGGGGATACGCAGTATTTT. Drawing the rest from reference TRBV2 and TRBJ2-3, the complete variable domain is EPEVTQTPSHQVTQMGQEVILRCVPISNHLYFYWYRQILGQKVEFLVSFYNNEISEKSEIFDDQFSVERPDGSNFTLKIRSTKLEDSAMYFCASSLMGDTQYFGPGTRLTVL.

This chain uses TRBV6-5 with TRBJ1-5; no clear D. Trimming removed 0 bases at V and 0 bases at J, with 9 bases between. The germline CDR1 and CDR2 sequences are MNHEY and SVGAGI. The CDR3 sequence is 16 residues long. Here the CDR3 reads CASSYSGIYSNQPQHF. In nucleotides, the CDR3 is TGTGCCAGCAGTTACTCTGGAATTTATAGCAATCAGCCCCAGCATTTT.